This TCR beta chain was obtained from a study of cytomegalovirus exposure and HLA in healthy donors. Study-wide findings and caveats: The authors enumerated 164 TCR beta chains as linked to cytomegalovirus.

This CDR3 has 13 residues. Germline-derived CDR1 and CDR2 are SGHTA and FQGNSA. V lost 11 bases, J lost 1 base, and 7 bases stayed unmatched. It was with 60 Vbeta and 13 Jbeta primers that the PCR ran. The method was immunoSEQ multiplex PCR; TCRdb's version includes in-frame clones alone and lacks a portion of them. The sample has more than 200,000 clones, over 60% seen once. Concerning this clone itself: Its antigen is unknown.

This chain joins TRBV7-2 and TRBJ1-1, with 7 bases that match TRBD1. What was sequenced was PBMCs. This receptor was obtained from a man in his forties in good health and CMV-seronegative. The CDR3 sequence is CAGDRAQNTEAFF. CDR3 nucleotide sequence: TGTGCCGGTGACAGGGCGCAGAACACTGAAGCTTTCTTT.